Below, 27 T cell receptor beta chains from the same sample are listed, as sequenced in a study of T cell responses to AZD1222 COVID-19 vaccine. Using immunoSEQ multiplex PCR, the repertoire was profiled, and TCRdb retains in-frame clones only, with some absent. The sample consists of 120,000 or so clones, around 80% of them appearing once. Specimen: peripheral blood, collected 28 days after the second AZD1222 dose. The receptors shown here come from an adult who received the AZD1222 COVID-19 vaccine.

V is TRBV12-3 or TRBV12-4 and J is TRBJ1-2; D is uncertain. The CDR3 contains 13 residues. Trimming shortened V by 5 bases and J by 8 bases, and 15 bases separated the two germline ends. The CDR3 bases are TGTGCCAGCAGTCTTGGGGAGTCCTGGGGCTACACCTTC. Translation: CASSLGESWGYTF.

This sequence joins TRBV14 and TRBJ1-3; no clear D. The germline V gene encodes CDR1 SGHDN and CDR2 FVKESK. This CDR3 contains 12 residues. V dropped 0 bases and J dropped 5 bases, with 2 bases sitting between them. DNA of the CDR3: TGTGCCAGCAGCCAAGACAGAAACACCATATATTTT. Residues: CASSQDRNTIYF.

This chain links TRBV24-1 with TRBJ1-1, with 8 bases identical to TRBD1. CDR1 and CDR2 from the germline V gene are KGHDR and SFDVKD. The CDR3 covers 15 residues. V gave up 8 bases and J gave up 7 bases; unmatched junction bases: 14. The CDR3 region has the DNA TGTGCCACCACAAGACAGGGGACGTTGTTAGGTGAAGCTTTCTTT. Protein sequence: CATTRQGTLLGEAFF.

The gene calls are TRBV19 and TRBJ1-2; TRBD1 aligns across 12 bases. The germline CDR1 and CDR2 sequences are LNHDA and SQIVND (reference sequence). Trimming cost V 7 bases and J 2 bases; bases outside gene matches: 11. This CDR3 is built from 17 residues. In DNA, the CDR3 is TGTGCCAGTACCATCCGGGACAGGGGGCGAGGAAACTATGGCTACACCTTC. Residues: CASTIRDRGRGNYGYTF.

The CDR3 DNA is TGTGCCAGCAGCTTATACGTTACGACTGAAGCTTTCTTT. It encodes CASSLYVTTEAFF. This chain links TRBV7-2 with TRBJ1-1; D remains ambiguous. V dropped 2 bases and J dropped 5 bases, with 9 bases sitting between them. This CDR3 is 13 amino acids long. CDR1 and CDR2 from the germline V gene are SGHTA and FQGNSA.

The chain couples TRBV4-3 to TRBJ1-3, with TRBD1 matching over 7 bases. The CDR3 runs to 16 residues. The germline CDR1 and CDR2 sequences are LGHNA and YSLEER. V was clipped by 4 bases and J by 4 bases; unmatched bases: 10. CDR3 nucleotides: TGCGCCAGCAGCCCGAAAGGGACAGCCGACGGAAACACCATATATTTT. It specifies CASSPKGTADGNTIYF.

In this sample, this clone turned up a few times. J is TRBJ1-5 and V is TRBV2; a possible D gene is TRBD1 (5 bases). The V gene lost 6 bases and the J gene lost 0 bases, with 12 bases spanning the gap. The CDR3 sequence is 15 residues long. Germline V gene data show CDR1 as SNHLY and CDR2 as FYNNEI. For the CDR3, the DNA is TGTGCCAGCAGACGGGACTTCTATAGCAATCAGCCCCAGCATTTT. Translated: CASRRDFYSNQPQHF.

The V and J genes are TRBV6-5 and TRBJ2-1; D uncertain. V dropped 7 bases and J dropped 7 bases, with 11 bases sitting between them. The CDR3 sequence is 12 residues long. From germline, CDR1 is MNHEY and CDR2 SVGAGI. The CDR3 sequence: CASKGVGNEQFF. The CDR3 nucleotides read TGTGCCAGCAAGGGCGTGGGAAATGAGCAGTTCTTC.

The J gene is TRBJ1-5, the V gene TRBV7-2; D not certain. The V gene's germline CDR1 is SGHTA and CDR2 FQGNSA. This CDR3 has 13 residues. Trimming removed 1 base at V and 6 bases at J, with 7 bases between. CDR3 amino acids: CASSLEWSQPQHF. The CDR3 nucleotides read TGTGCCAGCAGCTTAGAGTGGAGTCAGCCCCAGCATTTT.

In its sample, this clone was seen once. The chain couples TRBV13 to TRBJ1-2; D might be TRBD1 (6 bases). Germline V gene data show CDR1 as PRHDT and CDR2 as FYEKMQ (reference sequence). The germline V and J ends were trimmed by 0 bases and 4 bases, with 9 bases remaining between them. The CDR3 extends over 14 amino acids. CDR3 amino acids: CASSLGDSSYGYTF. CDR3 in DNA: TGTGCCAGCAGCTTAGGGGACAGCTCCTATGGCTACACCTTC.

This clone has just a few counts. This chain joins TRBV6-5 and TRBJ1-2; no firm D call. CDR3 length equals 14 residues. CDR1 and CDR2 (germline): MNHEY, SVGAGI. V was shortened by 4 bases and J by 3 bases, with 12 bases between the two germline ends. The CDR3 spells CASSSGGVDYGYTF. The CDR3 nucleotides are TGTGCCAGCAGTTCTGGCGGGGTGGACTATGGCTACACCTTC.

This clone was observed a single time. The CDR3 protein is CASRRDRVVSPLHF. The CDR3, as DNA: TGTGCCAGCAGAAGGGACAGGGTAGTCTCACCCCTCCACTTT. J is TRBJ1-6 and V is TRBV6-5; 9 nucleotides align to TRBD1. CDR1 MNHEY and CDR2 SVGAGI come from the germline V gene. J lost 10 bases, V lost 6 bases, and 7 bases had no gene match. The CDR3 length is 14 residues.

This clone was seen only a few times. The J gene is TRBJ2-7, the V gene TRBV6-5, with 10 positions matching TRBD1. After removal of 4 bases from V and 2 bases from J, the junction contained 5 bases not matched to a gene. This CDR3 is built from 15 residues. The germline V gene has CDR1 MNHEY and CDR2 SVGAGI. The CDR3 DNA reads TGTGCCAGCAGTTTTCGGGACAGGGGACCCTACGAGCAGTACTTC. It yields the protein CASSFRDRGPYEQYF.

The chain is built from TRBV18 and TRBJ1-6; no definite D call. From germline, CDR1 is KGHSH and CDR2 LQKENI. V lost 3 bases, J lost 3 bases, and 3 bases lay in between. CDR3 length: 13 residues. DNA of the CDR3: TGTGCCAGCTCACCGGACTATAATTCACCCCTCCACTTT. Its protein product is CASSPDYNSPLHF.

The rearrangement uses TRBV5-6 and TRBJ1-2; no clear D. Germline CDR1 is SGHDT and CDR2 is YYEEEE. With 1 base removed from V and 5 bases from J, the gap between germline ends came to 9 bases. This CDR3 contains 13 residues. This chain's CDR3 is CASSLRAVYGYTF. In DNA, the CDR3 is TGTGCCAGCAGCTTGCGAGCGGTGTATGGCTACACCTTC.

The chain carries TRBV11-2 and TRBJ1-4, with D possibly matching TRBD1 (5 bases). Deletions cut 0 bases from V and 7 bases from J, with 12 bases between. Germline CDR1 reads SGHAT; CDR2 reads FQNNGV. This CDR3 has 15 residues. The CDR3 DNA sequence: TGTGCCAGCAGCTTAGAGGTCGGGGCGGGTGAAAAACTGTTTTTT. It yields the protein CASSLEVGAGEKLFF.

The chain has TRBV18 and TRBJ2-7, with D possibly matching TRBD1 (5 bases). The germline V and J ends were trimmed by 3 bases and 5 bases, with 11 bases remaining between them. Looked up from germline, CDR1 is KGHSH and CDR2 is LQKENI. This CDR3 has 13 residues. Here the CDR3 reads CASSPWGSDEQYF. In DNA form, the CDR3 reads TGTGCCAGCTCACCGTGGGGCAGCGACGAGCAGTACTTC.

V is TRBV5-1 and J is TRBJ2-1; TRBD1 matches 7 bases. V lost 4 bases, J lost 1 base, and 5 bases stayed unmatched. Germline assignment: CDR1 SGHRS and CDR2 YFSETQ. The CDR3 runs 15 residues. CDR3 sequence: CASSPTGLSYNEQFF. In DNA form, the CDR3 reads TGCGCCAGCAGCCCGACAGGGCTTTCCTACAATGAGCAGTTCTTC.

The chain employs TRBV3-1 (or the pseudogene TRBV3-2) and TRBJ1-2; a possible D gene is TRBD1 (5 bases). V lost 4 bases, J lost 3 bases, and 21 bases lay in between. CDR3 length equals 17 residues. The germline V gene encodes CDR1 LGHDT and CDR2 YNNKEL (reference sequence). CDR3 amino acids: CASSPRPRGDSYYGYTF. CDR3 nucleotide sequence: TGTGCCAGCAGCCCCCGGCCCCGGGGAGACAGCTACTATGGCTACACCTTC.

The gene calls are TRBV28 and TRBJ2-7; possibly TRBD1 for D (5 bases). Between the trimmed V and J ends, which lost 6 bases and 7 bases, there was a span of 16 bases. The CDR3 spans 13 residues. Per the germline V gene, CDR1 is MDHEN and CDR2 is SYDVKM. In DNA, the CDR3 is TGTGCCAGCAGCGAAATACAGGTGTATGAGCAGTACTTC. Amino acids: CASSEIQVYEQYF.

This rearrangement joins TRBV10-2 to TRBJ2-7, with 9 nucleotides matching TRBD1. This CDR3 is 13 amino acids long. Looked up from germline, CDR1 is WSHSY and CDR2 is SAAADI. The ends lost 6 bases at V and 4 bases at J; junction bases unmatched: 4. CDR3 amino acids: CASRRTGEYEQYF. CDR3 sequence (DNA): TGCGCCAGCAGAAGGACAGGGGAATACGAGCAGTACTTC.

The chain uses TRBV7-8 and TRBJ1-2; D is undetermined. The germline V gene encodes CDR1 SGHVS and CDR2 FQNEAQ. V lost 4 bases and J lost 0, with 15 bases in between. There are 16 residues in the CDR3. CDR3: CASSYRTEAPNYGYTF. The CDR3 DNA is TGTGCCAGCAGCTATCGGACTGAAGCTCCTAACTATGGCTACACCTTC.

The chain uses TRBV19 and TRBJ1-2; 9 bases fit TRBD1. With V trimmed by 4 bases and J by 8 bases, 8 bases remained unmatched. In germline, CDR1 is LNHDA, CDR2 SQIVND (reference sequence). The CDR3 has 14 residues. The CDR3 reads CASSSTGGSRGYTF. Written as DNA, the CDR3 is TGTGCCAGTAGTAGTACAGGGGGCTCTCGGGGCTACACCTTC.

This chain uses TRBV5-1 with TRBJ1-2, with a possible D match to TRBD1 (5 bases). The CDR3 is 15 residues long. Deletions cut 0 bases from V and 4 bases from J, with 13 bases between. The germline gives CDR1 SGHRS, CDR2 YFSETQ. CDR3 bases: TGCGCCAGCAGCTTGGCCAATGGGGCCCTCTATGGCTACACCTTC. Amino acid sequence: CASSLANGALYGYTF.

The rearrangement uses TRBV29-1 and TRBJ2-5, with D perhaps being TRBD1 or TRBD2 (5 bases each). The CDR3 has 12 residues. The V end lost 7 bases, the J end lost 5 bases, and 14 bases lay between the germline ends. Germline V gene sequence: CDR1 SQVTM, CDR2 ANQGSEA. Written as DNA, the CDR3 is TGCAGCGGAGGGGACCCTGGGGAGACCCAGTACTTC. This codes for CSGGDPGETQYF.

The CDR3, as DNA: TGTGCCAGCAGTAGGACCGGCTATGGCTACACCTTC. Translated, it gives CASSRTGYGYTF. The rearrangement uses TRBV5-8 and TRBJ1-2; unclear D gene. The CDR3 is made up of 12 amino acids. Germline CDR1 SGHTS, CDR2 YDEGEE. V lost 5 bases, J lost 4 bases, and 9 bases lay in between. Full variable domain (remainder filled in from reference TRBV5-8 and TRBJ1-2): EAGVTQSPTHLIKTRGQQATLRCSPISGHTSVYWYQQALGLGLQFLLWYDEGEERNRGNFPPRFSGRQFPNYSSELNVNALELEDSALYLCASSRTGYGYTFGSGTRLTVV.

The chain carries TRBV10-3 and TRBJ1-4; D perhaps matches TRBD1 (5 bases). The CDR3 is 14 residues long. The germline V and J ends were trimmed by 6 bases and 5 bases, with 13 bases remaining between them. Per the germline V gene, CDR1 is ENHRY and CDR2 is SYGVKD. In DNA, the CDR3 is TGTGCCATCAGCCCGGCAGGGAGGAATGAAAAACTGTTTTTT. It translates to CAISPAGRNEKLFF.